This TCR beta chain derives from a study of regulatory T cells in long-lasting Graves disease. Trimming stripped 4 bases from V and 3 bases from J, with 14 bases between. Germline CDR1 is SGHKS and CDR2 is YYEKEE (reference sequence). CDR3 length: 15 amino acids. Construction of TCR beta libraries relied on iRepertoire HTBI primers and on Arm-PCR targeting CDR3 regions. TCRdb analysed the multiplex PCR reads with MiXCR anew, one entry per CDR3 protein. The table lists 560,000 or so distinct CDR3 sequences, roughly a sixth of them singletons, with 12% in the top ten. Time point noted: newly diagnosed GD, antithyroid drugs for less than 3 months. PBMC-extracted RNA yielded the TCR library. This sample also belongs to another study, concerning T cells in Graves' hyperthyroidism and ophthalmopathy.

Specimen: peripheral blood mononuclear cells (PBMCs), collected at new diagnosis, from a patient treated with antithyroid drugs. The sequence was collected from a man in his late teens or twenties with Graves disease. The chain links TRBV5-5 to TRBJ2-1; D uncertain. Written as DNA, the CDR3 is TGTGCCAGCAGCCCCCCCTCGTCGGGCTACAATGAGCAGTTCTTC. This encodes CASSPPSSGYNEQFF.